Listed below are T cell receptor beta chains from one sample, sequenced in a study of T cells in localized non-small cell lung cancer. Generated by immunoSEQ multiplex PCR, the TCRdb table keeps only in-frame clones and is missing some. The sample has about 40,000 clones; approximately 83% are singletons. The sample here was peripheral blood, taken before any cancer treatment. Receptors were obtained from a man aged 40-75 years with stage I lung adenocarcinoma. Each CDR3 is given with its conserved first and last residue. D genes are given only for firm matches. Size values are once, few and many counts, or a class for expanded clones, and some rows have none.

d_call	clone_size	v_call	j_call	cdr3_aa	cdr3_nt
NA	NA	TRBV5-1	TRBJ2-5	CASSPIGNQETQYF	TGCGCCAGCAGCCCTATAGGAAACCAAGAGACCCAGTACTTC
NA	NA	TRBV19	TRBJ1-2	CASTRDYEAPDGYTF	TGTGCCAGTACGCGGGACTATGAGGCCCCGGATGGCTACACCTTC
NA	NA	TRBV5-1	TRBJ2-1	CASSFPPVTTYNEQFF	TGCGCCAGCAGCTTCCCACCGGTGACTACCTACAATGAGCAGTTCTTC
NA	few	TRBV25-1	TRBJ2-1	CASSSLARGQFF	TGTGCCAGCAGTAGTCTGGCACGGGGGCAGTTCTTC
NA	NA	TRBV6-5	TRBJ1-5	CASSYDWGRAQHF	TGTGCCAGCAGTTACGATTGGGGCAGGGCCCAGCATTTT
TRBD1	NA	TRBV5-8	TRBJ2-3	CASSSQGVTVDTQYF	TGTGCCAGCAGTTCTCAGGGGGTAACTGTAGATACGCAGTATTTT
TRBD2	NA	TRBV15	TRBJ2-3	CATSKGGTSGRDTQYF	TGTGCCACCAGCAAGGGGGGGACTAGCGGGAGAGATACGCAGTATTTT
NA	NA	TRBV2	TRBJ1-5	CASKRVSNQPQHF	TGTGCCAGCAAGAGGGTTAGCAATCAGCCCCAGCATTTT
TRBD2	once	TRBV7-7	TRBJ2-1	CASSLGGLAGEHPFF	TGTGCTAGCAGCTTGGGGGGACTAGCGGGCGAGCACCCGTTCTTC
NA	NA	TRBV7-2	TRBJ2-1	CASSLNSGEQFF	TGTGCCAGCAGCCTAAATAGCGGCGAGCAGTTCTTC
TRBD2	few	TRBV7-3	TRBJ2-1	CASSLSLAGGAEQFF	TGTGCCAGCAGCTTAAGTTTAGCGGGAGGAGCTGAGCAGTTCTTC
NA	NA	TRBV13	TRBJ2-1	CASSLEGVRNEQFF	TGTGCCAGCAGCCTCGAGGGCGTTCGCAATGAGCAGTTCTTC
NA	NA	TRBV29-1	TRBJ2-7	CSVEGGEAYEQYF	TGCAGCGTTGAAGGGGGGGAGGCCTACGAGCAGTACTTC
NA	NA	TRBV14	TRBJ2-1	CASSPTATRKYNEQFF	TGTGCCAGCAGCCCTACGGCGACACGAAAATACAATGAGCAGTTCTTC
NA	NA	TRBV10-3	TRBJ2-5	CAIKSAGKETQYF	TGTGCCATCAAGTCGGCAGGAAAAGAGACCCAGTACTTC
NA	NA	TRBV14	TRBJ2-3	CASSQGVGTFTDTQYF	TGTGCCAGCAGCCAAGGAGTTGGGACTTTTACAGATACGCAGTATTTT
TRBD2	NA	TRBV29-1	TRBJ2-1	CSVGTSGRAGDEQFF	TGCAGCGTCGGGACTAGCGGGAGGGCCGGCGATGAGCAGTTCTTC
NA	NA	TRBV15	TRBJ2-1	CATSRVTGRRRINEQFF	TGTGCCACCAGCAGAGTGACTGGGAGACGGAGGATCAATGAGCAGTTCTTC
NA	NA	TRBV19	TRBJ2-7	CASKARKGYEQYF	TGTGCCAGTAAGGCAAGAAAGGGCTACGAGCAGTACTTC
NA	NA	TRBV29-1	TRBJ2-6	CSVEVDSGANVLTF	TGCAGCGTTGAAGTCGACTCTGGGGCCAACGTCCTGACTTTC
TRBD2	once	TRBV7-3	TRBJ2-1	CASSPASGATEQFF	TGTGCCAGCAGCCCGGCTAGCGGGGCAACCGAGCAGTTCTTC
TRBD2	NA	TRBV7-9	TRBJ2-5	CASSFSTSGRSQETQYF	TGTGCCAGCAGCTTCTCGACTAGCGGGAGGTCGCAAGAGACCCAGTACTTC
TRBD2	NA	TRBV6-5	TRBJ2-5	CASSYESSGETQYF	TGTGCCAGCAGTTACGAGTCTAGCGGAGAGACCCAGTACTTC
TRBD1	NA	TRBV6-1	TRBJ1-4	CASRPTGGREKLFF	TGTGCCAGCCGCCCGACAGGGGGCCGGGAAAAACTGTTTTTT
TRBD2	NA	TRBV9	TRBJ2-1	CASSVLSGSINEQFF	TGTGCCAGCAGCGTACTGAGCGGGAGTATCAATGAGCAGTTCTTC
TRBD2	NA	TRBV19	TRBJ2-3	CASMSGLAGGDTQYF	TGTGCCAGTATGAGTGGACTAGCGGGAGGAGATACGCAGTATTTT
NA	NA	TRBV5-1	TRBJ2-7	CASSLASGSYEQYF	TGCGCCAGCAGCTTGGCCAGCGGCAGCTACGAGCAGTACTTC
NA	NA	TRBV2	TRBJ2-5	CASRRSRNLQETQYF	TGTGCCAGCAGAAGATCCAGGAACCTACAAGAGACCCAGTACTTC
TRBD2	NA	TRBV5-1	TRBJ2-3	CASNGLAGGTDTQYF	TGCGCCAGCAACGGACTAGCGGGAGGCACAGATACGCAGTATTTT
NA	once	TRBV7-6	TRBJ1-4	CASSLGALNEKLFF	TGTGCCAGCAGCCTCGGAGCACTCAATGAAAAACTGTTTTTT
TRBD2	NA	TRBV7-2	TRBJ2-5	CASSTGLAGNQETQYF	TGTGCCAGCAGCACGGGACTAGCGGGTAATCAAGAGACCCAGTACTTC
NA	NA	TRBV7-9	TRBJ2-3	CASSFGSTDTQYF	TGTGCCAGCAGCTTCGGTTCCACAGATACGCAGTATTTT
TRBD2	NA	TRBV5-1	TRBJ2-2	CASSFEGLGLGELFF	TGCGCCAGCAGCTTCGAGGGACTGGGACTAGGGGAGCTGTTTTTT
NA	NA	TRBV19	TRBJ2-7	CASNNGRSKQYF	TGTGCCAGTAACAATGGGAGAAGCAAGCAGTACTTC
NA	NA	TRBV19	TRBJ2-1	CASSIDPVYNEQFF	TGTGCCAGTAGTATAGATCCAGTCTACAATGAGCAGTTCTTC
NA	NA	TRBV6-1	TRBJ2-5	CASTGQETQYF	TGTGCCAGCACAGGTCAAGAGACCCAGTACTTC
TRBD2	NA	TRBV5-1	TRBJ2-1	CASRLSQAGVYNEQFF	TGCGCCAGCAGATTGAGCCAAGCGGGAGTCTACAATGAGCAGTTCTTC
TRBD1	few	TRBV18	TRBJ1-1	CASSGTGNSGTEAFF	TGTGCCAGCTCAGGGACAGGGAACTCGGGGACTGAAGCTTTCTTT
NA	NA	TRBV5-6	TRBJ1-5	CASSERRGQPQHF	TGTGCCAGCAGCGAAAGGAGGGGACAGCCCCAGCATTTT
NA	NA	TRBV28	TRBJ1-2	CASTPGGTRGGYGYTF	TGTGCCAGCACTCCCGGTGGGACTCGGGGGGGCTATGGCTACACCTTC